The 10 T cell receptor beta chains below all came from one sample that was sequenced in a study of cytomegalovirus exposure and HLA in healthy donors. It was with 60 Vbeta and 13 Jbeta primers that the PCR ran. The assay was immunoSEQ multiplex PCR, and TCRdb's table has in-frame clones only and misses some. This sample has roughly 54,000 clones, with approximately 84% found just once. The sample taken for sequencing was PBMCs. The receptor set was obtained from a man over 45 in good health and CMV-seronegative.

The chain links TRBV25-1 to TRBJ2-5; D gene uncertain. The CDR3 runs 12 residues. V shed 8 bases and J shed 1 base, with 8 bases lying between them. The germline V gene has CDR1 MGHDK and CDR2 SYGVNS. Written as DNA, the CDR3 is TGTGCCAGCGTGGGCAGCCAAGAGACCCAGTACTTC. Encoded protein: CASVGSQETQYF.

The V and J genes are TRBV12-5 and TRBJ1-6, with D perhaps TRBD1 (5 bases). The CDR3 contains 15 residues. The germline V gene has CDR1 LGHNT and CDR2 FRNRAP. Trimming pared 5 bases from V and 7 bases from J, leaving 15 bases between. The CDR3 DNA reads TGTGCTAGTGGTATAGGGGCAGCACAAAATTCACCCCTCCACTTT. Translated, it gives CASGIGAAQNSPLHF.

The V and J genes are TRBV5-6 and TRBJ1-1, with 8 bases matching TRBD1. The CDR3 runs to 17 residues. The J segment lost 0 bases and the V segment lost 4 bases, leaving 11 bases of the junction unmatched. Germline values: CDR1 SGHDT, CDR2 YYEEEE. The CDR3 region is CASSTAGQGILNTEAFF. The CDR3, as DNA: TGTGCCAGCAGCACGGCAGGACAGGGTATCTTGAACACTGAAGCTTTCTTT.

This chain links TRBV19 with TRBJ2-5, with 10 bases fitting TRBD2. The V gene's germline CDR1 is LNHDA and CDR2 SQIVND (reference sequence). Germline trimming cut 3 bases from V and 0 bases from J; bases unmatched to any gene: 4. CDR3 length equals 16 residues. The chain's CDR3 is CASSMSSGGYQETQYF. The CDR3 DNA reads as TGTGCCAGTAGTATGAGTAGCGGGGGGTACCAAGAGACCCAGTACTTC.

This sequence joins TRBV5-1 and TRBJ2-7; D possibly corresponds to TRBD2 (6 bases). Per germline, CDR1 SGHRS and CDR2 YFSETQ. The CDR3 contains 15 residues. V shed 1 base and J shed 0 bases, with 11 bases lying between them. CDR3 sequence: CASSLYGGSSYEQYF. The DNA of the CDR3 is TGCGCCAGCAGCTTGTACGGGGGAAGCTCCTACGAGCAGTACTTC.

In its sample, this clone was seen a few times. The CDR3 reads CASSQGTGEETQYF. DNA for the CDR3: TGCGCCAGCAGCCAGGGGACAGGGGAAGAGACCCAGTACTTC. The genes are TRBV5-1 and TRBJ2-5; 10 bases line up with TRBD1. Germline V lookup: CDR1 SGHRS, CDR2 YFSETQ. The CDR3 runs 14 residues. The junction had 3 bases not matched to a gene; V was cut back by 4 bases and J by 3 bases.

The J gene is TRBJ2-5, the V gene TRBV7-8; 9 positions match TRBD2. The germline CDR1 and CDR2 sequences are SGHVS and FQNEAQ. Trimming cost V 1 base and J 1 base; bases outside gene matches: 1. The CDR3 spans 15 residues. Here the CDR3 reads CASSLGAGGQETQYF. CDR3 in DNA: TGTGCCAGCAGCTTAGGAGCGGGGGGCCAAGAGACCCAGTACTTC.

The rearrangement links TRBV19 to TRBJ2-7, with 7 bases identical to TRBD1. The CDR3 is 15 amino acids. In germline, CDR1 is LNHDA, CDR2 SQIVND (reference sequence). J was trimmed by 6 bases and V by 6 bases; bases with no gene match: 14. The CDR3 sequence: CASRPTGTDLGEQYF. CDR3 bases: TGTGCCAGTAGGCCCACCGGGACAGACTTAGGCGAGCAGTACTTC.

The V gene is TRBV7-2, the J gene TRBJ1-2; D remains unclear. CDR1 is SGHTA, CDR2 FQGNSA, per germline. V dropped 5 bases and J dropped 7 bases, with 23 bases sitting between them. CDR3 size: 16 residues. CDR3 DNA sequence: TGTGCCAGCAGCCCCGAAATCGGGTCTCAGTTTGGTGGCTACACCTTC. Translation: CASSPEIGSQFGGYTF.

The chain couples TRBV18 to TRBJ2-7; D is ambiguous. V dropped 5 bases and J dropped 0 bases, with 8 bases sitting between them. The CDR3 is made up of 13 amino acids. In germline, CDR1 is KGHSH, CDR2 LQKENI. The CDR3 sequence is CASSGRSSYEQYF. In nucleotides, the CDR3 is TGTGCCAGCTCAGGAAGGAGCTCCTACGAGCAGTACTTC.